This T cell receptor (beta chain) was sequenced in a study of blood T cell repertoires in COVID-19. Overall study context: Collection of acute and convalescent COVID-19 samples took place in the United States, Italy and Spain. PBMCs, B-cell-depleted T cells, or T cells were the source of the cDNA or gDNA that made up the material.

CDR1 is LNHDA, CDR2 SQIVND, per germline (reference sequence). The CDR3 runs 13 residues. The J segment lost 6 bases and the V segment lost 6 bases, leaving 7 bases of the junction unmatched. Original handling: Amplification of reference gene primers provided the estimated nucleated cell counts. Profiled with immunoSEQ multiplex PCR; TCRdb holds only in-frame clones, not every one. V and J calls and clone size come straight from that table; D and trimming were deduced from the DNA. Of under 200,000 clones in the sample, about 85% were seen once. Sequencing input: peripheral blood. The V and J genes are TRBV19 and TRBJ2-7, with 8 bases identical to TRBD2. The receptor was isolated from a man in his sixties with active or convalescent COVID-19. In nucleotides, the CDR3 is TGTGCCAGTAGCCCGGGACTAGAGTTCGAGCAGTACTTC. It encodes CASSPGLEFEQYF.